The 32 T cell receptor beta chains below all came from one sample that was sequenced in a study of cytomegalovirus exposure and HLA in healthy donors. The PCR ran on 60 Vbeta and 13 Jbeta primers. Generated by immunoSEQ multiplex PCR, the TCRdb table keeps only in-frame clones and is missing some. The table shows under 35,000 clones, with around 60% occurring only once. Sequences were obtained from PBMCs. Source of these receptors: a man aged 45 to 65 in good health and CMV-seropositive.

This clone was observed a handful of times. The likely explanation is a read error, given a far larger clone one base away. The same CDR3 also results from other DNA sequences found in this sample. This chain links TRBV5-4 with TRBJ1-4; weak D call: TRBD1 (5 bases). From germline, CDR1 is SGHNT and CDR2 YYREEE (reference sequence). The CDR3 spans 15 residues. V lost 4 bases, J lost 8 bases, and 18 bases lay in between. The CDR3 DNA sequence: TGTGCCAGCAGCCAGGGTCGCAACCGGGGGGAAAAACTGTTTTTT. Translation: CASSQGRNRGEKLFF.

The gene calls are TRBV4-1 and TRBJ2-7; D is perhaps TRBD1 (6 bases). There are 16 residues in the CDR3. V lost 0 bases and J lost 2, with 14 bases in between. Germline V gene lookup returns CDR1 MGHRA and CDR2 YSYEKL. The CDR3 reads CASSQDAQGRTYEQYF. The CDR3 region has the DNA TGCGCCAGCAGCCAAGATGCACAGGGACGAACCTACGAGCAGTACTTC.

The chain recombines TRBV30 with TRBJ2-4; D not certain. CDR3 length: 11 residues. V was shortened by 0 bases and J by 10 bases, with 7 bases between the two germline ends. Germline values: CDR1 GTSNPN, CDR2 SVGIG (reference sequence). The CDR3 region is CAWSVSGIQYF. CDR3 DNA: TGTGCCTGGAGTGTATCAGGAATTCAGTACTTC.

The chain links TRBV6-4 to TRBJ2-1, with 7 bases lining up with TRBD1. CDR1 and CDR2 (germline): MRHNA, SNTAGT. With 4 bases clipped from V and 7 bases from J, the junction kept 13 bases outside the gene matches. The CDR3 runs 16 residues. The CDR3 DNA sequence: TGTGCCAGCAGTGCGACTTCCGCAGGGGGTTGGAATGAGCAGTTCTTC. It is translated as CASSATSAGGWNEQFF.

Here the CDR3 reads CASSQDLSGGFGEKLFF. As DNA, the CDR3 is TGCGCCAGCAGCCAAGATCTCTCCGGGGGGTTCGGTGAAAAACTGTTTTTT. V usage is TRBV4-3 and J usage is TRBJ1-4, with D perhaps TRBD1 (5 bases). Trimming cost V 0 bases and J 7 bases, with 18 bases left between them. CDR1 and CDR2 from the germline V gene are LGHNA and YSLEER. The length of the CDR3 is 17 residues.

The chain has TRBV5-6 and TRBJ2-6; D might be TRBD1 (6 bases). V was trimmed by 4 bases and J by 2 bases, leaving 13 bases between them. The CDR3 has 16 residues. Per germline, CDR1 SGHDT and CDR2 YYEEEE. CDR3: CASSLAAGAGANVLTF. In DNA, the CDR3 is TGTGCCAGCAGCCTGGCGGCAGGGGCTGGGGCCAACGTCCTGACTTTC. Full variable domain (missing parts from reference TRBV5-6 and TRBJ2-6): DAGVTQSPTHLIKTRGQQVTLRCSPKSGHDTVSWYQQALGQGPQFIFQYYEEEERQRGNFPDRFSGHQFPNYSSELNVNALLLGDSALYLCASSLAAGAGANVLTFGAGSRLTVL.

This clone occurred once. The chain joins TRBV2 to TRBJ2-7; D gene unclear. V was cut by 2 bases and J by 4 bases, with 9 bases left in between. The V gene's germline CDR1 is SNHLY and CDR2 FYNNEI. This CDR3 is built from 13 residues. The CDR3 DNA is TGTGCCAGCAGTGAACAGGATCAATACGAGCAGTACTTC. This codes for CASSEQDQYEQYF.

The chain uses TRBV9 and TRBJ2-3; no clear D gene. CDR3 length equals 14 residues. Germline V lookup: CDR1 SGDLS, CDR2 YYNGEE. The V gene lost 8 bases and the J gene lost 0 bases, with 13 bases spanning the gap. DNA of the CDR3: TGTGCCAGTGCAGACACATCTAGCACAGATACGCAGTATTTT. The encoded protein is CASADTSSTDTQYF.

The rearrangement uses TRBV7-6 and TRBJ1-3; maybe TRBD1 (6 bases). This CDR3 has 16 residues. The germline CDR1 and CDR2 sequences are SGHVS and FNYEAQ. V was cut by 1 base and J by 7 bases, with 17 bases left in between. The CDR3 loop reads CASSLDSGDIWNTIYF. The CDR3 DNA is TGTGCCAGCAGCTTAGATTCAGGGGACATTTGGAACACCATATATTTT.

The gene calls are TRBV27 and TRBJ1-4, with D uncertain. The CDR3 extends over 15 amino acids. V was clipped by 7 bases and J by 0 bases, with 12 bases between them. Germline V gene lookup returns CDR1 MNHEY and CDR2 SMNVEV (reference sequence). The CDR3 protein is CASKVEAATNEKLFF. The CDR3 DNA reads as TGTGCCAGCAAGGTGGAGGCAGCAACTAATGAAAAACTGTTTTTT. Variable domain in full (rest from reference TRBV27 and TRBJ1-4): EAQVTQNPRYLITVTGKKLTVTCSQNMNHEYMSWYRQDPGLGLRQIYYSMNVEVTDKGDVPEGYKVSRKEKRNFPLILESPSPNQTSLYFCASKVEAATNEKLFFGSGTQLSVL.

This sequence joins TRBV2 and TRBJ2-5, with 9 bases aligning to TRBD2. The CDR3 covers 14 residues. Germline assignment: CDR1 SNHLY and CDR2 FYNNEI. V lost 6 bases to trimming and J lost 4 bases; unmatched junction nucleotides: 6. CDR3 DNA sequence: TGTGCCAGCAGAATTAGCGGGGGCTCAGAGACCCAGTACTTC. This sequence encodes CASRISGGSETQYF.

This clone is categorized as medium-sized. J is TRBJ2-2 and V is TRBV5-1, with a possible D match to TRBD1 (6 bases). V was cut by 5 bases and J by 3 bases, with 11 bases left in between. The CDR3 runs to 14 residues. From germline, CDR1 is SGHRS and CDR2 YFSETQ. DNA for the CDR3: TGCGCCAGCAGGGGGGCTACCGACACCGGGGAGCTGTTTTTT. Amino acid sequence: CASRGATDTGELFF.

This clone was found a few times. This sequence joins TRBV20-1 and TRBJ2-7, with D possibly being TRBD2 (5 bases). V dropped 2 bases and J dropped 7 bases, with 9 bases sitting between them. In germline, CDR1 is DFQATT, CDR2 SNEGSKA (reference sequence). The CDR3 runs to 11 residues. CDR3 in amino acids: CSARRGEEQYF. CDR3 coding DNA: TGCAGTGCTAGACGGGGTGAAGAGCAGTACTTC.

V gene TRBV10-3 combines with J gene TRBJ2-7, with 7 nucleotides matching TRBD1. The CDR3 consists of 13 residues. In germline, CDR1 is ENHRY, CDR2 SYGVKD. V lost 8 bases to trimming and J lost 2 bases; unmatched junction nucleotides: 6. CDR3 region: CAIGQGVTYEQYF. The CDR3 region has the DNA TGTGCCATCGGTCAGGGGGTGACCTACGAGCAGTACTTC.

The V call is TRBV5-1, the J call TRBJ2-7, with D maybe TRBD2 (7 bases). CDR3 length: 12 residues. The germline V gene encodes CDR1 SGHRS and CDR2 YFSETQ. Trimming took 5 bases from V and 4 from J, leaving 10 bases between them. The CDR3 DNA is TGCGCCAGCAGAGGGGGGGCTTACGAGCAGTACTTC. This gives the protein CASRGGAYEQYF.

This clone was seen more than once but under ten times. The chain carries TRBV7-7 and TRBJ2-5; 10 bases line up with TRBD1. There are 13 residues in the CDR3. Germline V gene sequence: CDR1 SSHAT, CDR2 FNYEAQ (reference sequence). Trimming took 5 bases from V and 7 from J; bases not matched to a gene: 4. The CDR3 protein is CASSAGTGVTQYF. The DNA of the CDR3 is TGTGCCAGCAGCGCCGGGACAGGGGTGACCCAGTACTTC.

V and J are TRBV20-1 and TRBJ1-2; 9 bases align to TRBD1. Germline V gene data show CDR1 as DFQATT and CDR2 as SNEGSKA (reference sequence). The CDR3 is 11 amino acids. The CDR3 DNA sequence: TGCAGGTCCGGGACAGGGACGGGCTACACCTTC. It encodes CRSGTGTGYTF.

The chain uses TRBV6-1 and TRBJ2-7; D is perhaps TRBD1 (6 bases). This CDR3 contains 13 residues. The germline V gene encodes CDR1 MNHNS and CDR2 SASEGT. Trimming left V 6 bases short and J 6 bases short, with 15 bases between. CDR3 in DNA: TGTGCCAGCAGAGCTATCACAGGGACCGAGCAGTACTTC. As protein: CASRAITGTEQYF.

This clone was observed once. The chain links TRBV30 to TRBJ2-7; D may be TRBD2 (5 bases). Germline V CDR1 and CDR2: GTSNPN, SVGIG (reference sequence). V was pared by 0 bases and J by 3 bases, with 6 bases between. This CDR3 is built from 12 residues. The CDR3 region has the DNA TGTGCCTGGAGTGTACGGGGCTACGAGCAGTACTTC. It is translated as CAWSVRGYEQYF.

The chain uses TRBV4-1 and TRBJ1-1; 7 bases fit TRBD1. Losses at the gene ends were 2 bases for V and 1 base for J; bases not matched to a gene: 7. The CDR3 has 16 residues. Germline lookup yields CDR1 MGHRA and CDR2 YSYEKL. The CDR3 coding sequence is TGCGCCAGCAGCCAAAGGATGACAGGGCGGAACACTGAAGCTTTCTTT. Amino acid sequence: CASSQRMTGRNTEAFF.

On this clone: The same CDR3 also results from other DNA sequences found in this sample. The rearrangement links TRBV27 to TRBJ2-7; no reliable D call. This CDR3 region has 11 residues. The V gene lost 3 bases and the J gene lost 5 bases, with 5 bases spanning the gap. CDR1 is MNHEY, CDR2 SMNVEV, per germline (reference sequence). CDR3 DNA: TGTGCCAGCAGTTTTCGGGACGAGCAGTACTTC. It specifies CASSFRDEQYF.

In its sample, this clone was seen a few times. V is TRBV19 and J is TRBJ1-5; no firm D call. The CDR3 extends over 14 amino acids. Germline loops: CDR1 LNHDA, CDR2 SQIVND (reference sequence). Trimming took off 4 bases at V and 7 bases at J, with 14 bases between the two ends. The DNA for the CDR3 is TGTGCCAGTAGTAATACGGGTAATCGGCAGCCCCAGCATTTT. It yields the protein CASSNTGNRQPQHF.

This clone was counted a few times. The J gene is TRBJ2-3, the V gene TRBV6-5; 8 bases line up with TRBD1. The CDR3 loop spans 15 amino acids. J lost 3 bases, V lost 2 bases, and 4 bases had no gene match. The germline V gene encodes CDR1 MNHEY and CDR2 SVGAGI. The chain's CDR3 is CASSYIGQGTDTQYF. The CDR3, as DNA: TGTGCCAGCAGTTACATCGGACAGGGAACAGATACGCAGTATTTT.

This clone turned up a few times. The chain combines TRBV5-1 with TRBJ1-4, with D maybe TRBD1 (5 bases). Trimming removed 3 bases at V and 8 bases at J, with 14 bases between. The CDR3 consists of 14 residues. Germline-derived CDR1 and CDR2 are SGHRS and YFSETQ. The CDR3 nucleotides are TGCGCCAGCAGCTATGGGGCCGTTGGGGAAAAACTGTTTTTT. Its translation is CASSYGAVGEKLFF.

V and J are TRBV9 and TRBJ1-2; 9 bases are a match to TRBD1. Germline lookup yields CDR1 SGDLS and CDR2 YYNGEE. With V trimmed by 0 bases and J by 2 bases, 23 bases remained unmatched. This CDR3 has 22 residues. CDR3 coding DNA: TGTGCCAGCAGCGTAGAGACAGGGGGGGACCTATACACATCCACATCCAACTATGGCTACACCTTC. Encoded protein: CASSVETGGDLYTSTSNYGYTF.

V usage is TRBV30 and J usage is TRBJ2-7; D unresolved. Trimming stripped 0 bases from V and 2 bases from J, with 14 bases between. CDR1 and CDR2 from the germline V gene are GTSNPN and SVGIG (reference sequence). CDR3 length: 15 amino acids. CDR3 coding DNA: TGTGCCTGGAGTGTAGTCACAGACGTTCCCTACGAGCAGTACTTC. Translated: CAWSVVTDVPYEQYF.

This clone was recorded once. The chain joins TRBV5-1 to TRBJ1-2; 8 bases are shared with TRBD1. Germline loops: CDR1 SGHRS, CDR2 YFSETQ. V lost 9 bases, J lost 7 bases, and 17 bases stayed unmatched. The CDR3 is 15 amino acids. The CDR3 sequence: CATQPGGAPWGGYTF. As DNA, the CDR3 is TGCGCCACCCAACCAGGGGGCGCCCCCTGGGGTGGCTACACCTTC.

This clone was counted only a few times. This chain connects TRBV29-1 to TRBJ2-3; TRBD2 matches 7 bases. V shed 8 bases and J 2 bases; nucleotides not matched to a gene: 4. This CDR3 has 12 residues. CDR1 is SQVTM, CDR2 ANQGSEA, per germline. The CDR3 protein is CSTGGSTDTQYF. CDR3 bases: TGCAGCACCGGGGGGTCCACAGATACGCAGTATTTT.

The rearrangement uses TRBV6-1 and TRBJ1-6, with D unresolved. V was clipped by 0 bases and J by 8 bases, with 5 bases between them. The CDR3 extends over 13 amino acids. Per germline, CDR1 MNHNS and CDR2 SASEGT. CDR3 region: CASSEARDSPLHF. The CDR3 bases are TGTGCCAGCAGTGAAGCGAGGGATTCACCCCTCCACTTT.

The chain carries TRBV5-1 and TRBJ2-7; maybe TRBD2 (6 bases). Trimming left V 0 bases short and J 6 bases short, with 10 bases between. The length of the CDR3 is 13 residues. Germline CDR1 and CDR2: SGHRS and YFSETQ. The CDR3 nucleotides are TGCGCCAGCAGCTTGGCGGGGAGGAGCGAGCAGTACTTC. Encoded protein: CASSLAGRSEQYF.

This chain connects TRBV7-9 to TRBJ1-2; D not resolved. The CDR3 consists of 13 residues. V lost 4 bases to trimming and J lost 3 bases, with 9 bases between them. The germline gives CDR1 SEHNR, CDR2 FQNEAQ (reference sequence). CDR3 sequence (DNA): TGTGCCAGCAGCTCGGGGTCGGACTATGGCTACACCTTC. It codes for CASSSGSDYGYTF.

This clone was seen a single time. J is TRBJ2-7 and V is TRBV6-1; maybe TRBD2 (5 bases). Germline-derived CDR1 and CDR2 are MNHNS and SASEGT. This CDR3 region has 15 residues. The V end was cut by 4 bases, the J end by 2 bases, with 15 bases between. CDR3 in amino acids: CASSAKRLLTYEQYF. For the CDR3, the DNA is TGTGCCAGCAGTGCAAAAAGACTACTTACCTACGAGCAGTACTTC.